The sequence of this T cell receptor (beta chain) was determined in a study of T-cell memory formation after mild COVID-19. TCRdb called the 5' RACE reads again in MiXCR, with one record for every CDR3 protein. The sample lists 300,000 to 400,000 distinct CDR3 sequences; around 14% were seen once. CDR3 length equals 15 residues. CDR1 and CDR2 from the germline V gene are SGHRS and YFSETQ. Trimming removed 0 bases from V and 2 bases from J, with 12 bases in between. Study-level findings and limits: The appearance of some responding clones in pre-infection memory suggested that cross-reactive memory joined.

As for this clonotype: Antigen unknown.

The receptor comes from a man younger than 35 who had mild COVID-19 (a few samples of this study predate the infection). Cell type and time point are not known. The chain recombines TRBV5-1 with TRBJ2-7; maybe TRBD1 (6 bases). The sequencing input was PBMCs or a T cell subset sorted from them (not recorded which). CDR3 loop: CASSLASGETYEQYF. The CDR3 region has the DNA TGCGCCAGCAGCTTGGCATCAGGGGAAACCTACGAGCAGTACTTC. The whole variable domain, filled in from reference TRBV5-1 and TRBJ2-7, reads KAGVTQTPRYLIKTRGQQVTLSCSPISGHRSVSWYQQTPGQGLQFLFEYFSETQRNKGNFPGRFSGRQFSNSRSEMNVSTLELGDSALYLCASSLASGETYEQYFGPGTRLTVT.